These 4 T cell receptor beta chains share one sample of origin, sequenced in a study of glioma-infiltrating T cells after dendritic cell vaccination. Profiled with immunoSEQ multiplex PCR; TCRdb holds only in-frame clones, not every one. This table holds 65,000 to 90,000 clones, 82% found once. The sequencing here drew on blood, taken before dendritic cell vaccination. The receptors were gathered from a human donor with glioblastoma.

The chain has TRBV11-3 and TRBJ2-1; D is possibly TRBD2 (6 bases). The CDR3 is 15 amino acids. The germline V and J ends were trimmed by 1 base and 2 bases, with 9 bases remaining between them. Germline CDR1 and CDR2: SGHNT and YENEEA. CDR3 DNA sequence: TGTGCCAGCAGCTTAGGCGGGAAACCCTACAATGAGCAGTTCTTC. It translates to CASSLGGKPYNEQFF.

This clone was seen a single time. The CDR3 here is CASSAGQFNEKLFF. The CDR3 nucleotides are TGTGCCAGCAGTGCGGGACAGTTTAATGAAAAACTGTTTTTT. The chain has TRBV6-5 and TRBJ1-4; TRBD1 matches 7 bases. CDR3 length: 14 amino acids. Trimming at V came to 5 bases and at J to 4 bases, leaving 4 bases not matched to a gene. Germline CDR1 is MNHEY and CDR2 is SVGAGI.

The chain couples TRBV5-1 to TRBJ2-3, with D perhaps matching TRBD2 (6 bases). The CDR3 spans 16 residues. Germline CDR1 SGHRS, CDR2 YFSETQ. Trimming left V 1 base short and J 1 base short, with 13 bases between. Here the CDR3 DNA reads TGCGCCAGCAGCTTGTTAGGAGGGGCGCGCACAGATACGCAGTATTTT. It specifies CASSLLGGARTDTQYF.

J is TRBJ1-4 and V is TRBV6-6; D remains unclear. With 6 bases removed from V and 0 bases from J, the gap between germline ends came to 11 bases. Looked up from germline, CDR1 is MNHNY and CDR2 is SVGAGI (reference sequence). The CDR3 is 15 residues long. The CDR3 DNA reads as TGTGCCAGCAGGGCGCAGACTGCAACTAATGAAAAACTGTTTTTT. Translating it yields CASRAQTATNEKLFF.